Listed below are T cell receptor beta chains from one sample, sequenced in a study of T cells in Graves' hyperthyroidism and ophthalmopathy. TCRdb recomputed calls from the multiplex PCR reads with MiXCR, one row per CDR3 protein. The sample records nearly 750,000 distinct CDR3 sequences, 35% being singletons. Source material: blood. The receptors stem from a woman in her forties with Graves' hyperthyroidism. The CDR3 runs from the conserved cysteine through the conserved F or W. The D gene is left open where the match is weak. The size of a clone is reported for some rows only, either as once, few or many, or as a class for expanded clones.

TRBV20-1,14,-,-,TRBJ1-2,CSARDLGVDYGYTF,TGCAGTGCTAGAGATCTAGGGGTAGACTATGGCTACACCTTC
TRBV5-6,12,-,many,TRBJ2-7,CASSLRTYEQYF,TGTGCCAGCAGCTTGAGGACCTACGAGCAGTACTTC
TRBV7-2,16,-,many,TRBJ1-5,CASSLELGARNQPQHF,TGTGCCAGCAGCTTAGAACTCGGGGCAAGGAACCAGCCCCAGCATTTT
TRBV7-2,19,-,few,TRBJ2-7,CASSLDPAPPVVSPYEQYF,TGTGCCAGCAGCTTAGATCCAGCGCCGCCTGTAGTGTCTCCCTACGAGCAGTACTTC
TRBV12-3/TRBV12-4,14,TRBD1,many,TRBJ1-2,CASSSTGGNGGYTF,TGTGCCAGCAGCTCAACAGGGGGCAACGGTGGCTACACCTTC
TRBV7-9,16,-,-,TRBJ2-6,CAWSVWMSSGANVLTF,TGTGCCTGGAGTGTTTGGATGAGCTCTGGGGCCAACGTCCTGACTTTC
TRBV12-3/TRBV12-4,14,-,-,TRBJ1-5,CACSQLQGGQPQHF,TGTGCCTGCAGTCAACTTCAGGGTGGGCAGCCCCAGCATTTT
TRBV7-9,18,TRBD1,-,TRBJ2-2,CASSQSGVQGANTGELFF,TGTGCCAGCAGCCAGTCTGGAGTACAGGGGGCGAACACCGGGGAGCTGTTTTTT
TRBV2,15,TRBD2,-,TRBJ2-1,CASSAGTSGTNEQFF,TGTGCCAGCAGTGCCGGGACTAGCGGGACCAATGAGCAGTTCTTC
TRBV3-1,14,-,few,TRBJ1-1,CASSPVTGRTEAFF,TGTGCCAGCAGCCCGGTGACGGGCCGGACTGAAGCTTTCTTT
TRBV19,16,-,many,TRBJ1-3,CASSLDTEAGGNTIYF,TGTGCCAGTAGTCTGGACACCGAGGCGGGAGGGAACACCATATATTTT
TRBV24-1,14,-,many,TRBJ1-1,CATTSGGLNTEAFF,TGTGCCACTACCTCCGGGGGTCTGAACACTGAAGCTTTCTTT
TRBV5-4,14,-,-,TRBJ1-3,CASSLTGRGNTIYF,TGTGCCAGCAGCTTGACGGGGAGAGGAAACACCATATATTTT
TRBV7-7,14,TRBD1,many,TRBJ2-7,CAVGRTGIDYEQYF,TGTGCTGTGGGTCGGACAGGGATCGACTACGAGCAGTACTTC
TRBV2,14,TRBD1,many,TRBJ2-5,CASSPGGIKETQYF,TGTGCCAGCAGTCCAGGGGGAATAAAAGAGACCCAGTACTTC
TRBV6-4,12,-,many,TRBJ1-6,CASSDSSPPLHF,TGTGCCAGCAGTGACTCATCCCCACCCCTCCACTTT
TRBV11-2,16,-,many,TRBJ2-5,CASSLDSGAGARTQYF,TGTGCCAGCAGCTTAGATAGTGGCGCAGGGGCAAGGACCCAGTACTTC
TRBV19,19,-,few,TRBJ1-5,CASSIARGGTEHSNQPQHF,TGTGCCAGTAGTATAGCGAGGGGCGGGACGGAGCATAGCAATCAGCCCCAGCATTTT
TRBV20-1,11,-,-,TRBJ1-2,CSARLGGGYTF,TGCAGTGCTAGACTCGGGGGTGGCTACACCTTC
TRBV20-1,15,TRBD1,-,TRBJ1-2,CSARDPGQGAWGYTF,TGCAGTGCTAGAGACCCGGGACAGGGGGCATGGGGCTACACCTTC
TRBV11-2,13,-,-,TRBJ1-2,CASSLGGLHGYTF,TGTGCCAGCAGCTTAGGGGGGCTACATGGCTACACCTTC
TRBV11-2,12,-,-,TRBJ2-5,CASSHGQETQYF,TGTGCCAGCAGCCACGGCCAAGAGACCCAGTACTTC
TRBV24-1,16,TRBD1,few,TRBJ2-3,CATSTPGQGPTDTQYF,TGTGCCACCAGTACTCCGGGACAGGGACCCACAGATACGCAGTATTTT
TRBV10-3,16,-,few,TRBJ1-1,CASDLAGNVLNTEAFF,TGTGCCAGCGATCTTGCAGGGAACGTTCTGAACACTGAAGCTTTCTTT
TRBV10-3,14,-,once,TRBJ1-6,CAISEGQEDQPLHF,TGTGCCATCAGTGAAGGGCAGGAGGATCAGCCCCTCCACTTT
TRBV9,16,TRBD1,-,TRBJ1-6,CASSFQGDPYNSPLHF,TGTGCCAGCAGTTTTCAGGGGGACCCCTATAATTCACCCCTCCACTTT
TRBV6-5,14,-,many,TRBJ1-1,CASSYSRGSTEAFF,TGTGCCAGCAGTTACAGCAGGGGAAGCACTGAAGCTTTCTTT
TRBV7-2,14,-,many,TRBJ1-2,CASSLGRGRGGYTF,TGTGCCAGCAGCTTGGGCAGAGGAAGGGGTGGCTACACCTTC
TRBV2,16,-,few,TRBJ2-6,CASSSGRGSGANVLTF,TGTGCCAGCAGTTCCGGACGGGGGTCTGGGGCCAACGTCCTGACTTTC
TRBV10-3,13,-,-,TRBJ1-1,CAISEPGYTEAFF,TGTGCCATCAGTGAGCCGGGTTACACTGAAGCTTTCTTT
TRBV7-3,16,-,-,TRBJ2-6,CASRLTGTYWANVLTF,TGTGCCAGCAGGTTAACTGGGACTTATTGGGCCAACGTCCTGACTTTC
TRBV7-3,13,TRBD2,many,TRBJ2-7,CASSRTGGSEQYF,TGTGCCAGCAGCAGAACGGGAGGGAGCGAGCAGTACTTC